This T cell receptor beta chain was recorded in a study of shared clonotypes between healthy human individuals. In germline, CDR1 is MNHNS, CDR2 SASEGT. The V gene lost 7 bases and the J gene lost 7 bases, with 17 bases spanning the gap. This CDR3 region has 14 residues. The count of this clone is one. What it recognizes is unknown. Study conclusions and caveats: Generally, naive subsets came out with larger estimated richness than memory subsets. Clonotypes shared by all four donors outscored non-shared clonotypes in generation probability. Among donors, sharing of clonotypes was expected to be affected by sequencing depth.

The method was immunoSEQ multiplex PCR; TCRdb's version includes in-frame clones alone and lacks a portion of them. The sample contains around 2.5 million clones, approximately 93% of which appear only once. The clonotype was recovered from a man aged 18 to 29 in good health. Some clones in this sample may be carry-over from other donors' samples. This chain uses TRBV6-1 with TRBJ2-1; D may be TRBD2 (5 bases). Sequencing was performed on naive CD4+ T cells from PBMCs. Subset meaning: CD45RA+ positively selected. DNA for the CDR3: TGTGCCAGCAAATACTCCACAACGGGGAATGAGCAGTTCTTC. Protein product: CASKYSTTGNEQFF.